This T cell receptor (beta chain) was sequenced for a study of T-cell reconstitution after alpha-beta-depleted transplantation in children. Unique molecular identifiers were incorporated when the TCRbeta library was constructed. One entry per CDR3 protein, called by TCRdb with MiXCR from the PCR reads. The table shows about 870,000 distinct CDR3 sequences, with roughly 16% occurring only once. The CDR3 contains 16 residues. J gave up 6 bases and V 3 bases, and 9 bases lay outside the gene matches. The germline CDR1 and CDR2 sequences are SGHRS and YFSETQ. This rearrangement joins TRBV5-1 to TRBJ2-1; 10 bases line up with TRBD1. This receptor was taken from a male patient younger than 18 who had a stem cell transplant for acute lymphoblastic leukemia, so the T cells may come from the graft donor. The sequencing here drew on PBMCs, mostly from graft donor cells, taken 360 days after TCRalphabeta/CD19-depleted stem cell transplant. The CDR3, as DNA: TGCGCCAGCAGCTCCTTTGCCGGGACAGGGGCCAATGAGCAGTTCTTC. Protein sequence: CASSSFAGTGANEQFF.